The entry below gives a single TCR beta chain sequence along with its context. The data stem from a study of Tregs in tolerant kidney transplant recipients. CDR3 size: 13 residues. Germline values: CDR1 MNHEY, CDR2 SMNVEV (reference sequence). V was shortened by 6 bases and J by 3 bases, with 12 bases between the two germline ends. Sequenced by immunoSEQ multiplex PCR; TCRdb stores in-frame clones only, minus some. The table has roughly 66,000 clones, roughly 92% seen once; the top ten hold approximately 11%. This receptor was identified in a human donor who received a combined kidney and bone marrow transplant. This specimen consisted of CD8+ T cells from blood, obtained before the transplant. The rearrangement uses TRBV27 and TRBJ2-7; D is possibly TRBD1 (7 bases). This CDR3 reads CASSLQGGYEQYF. The DNA of the CDR3 is TGTGCCAGCAGCTTGCAGGGGGGCTACGAGCAGTACTTC.